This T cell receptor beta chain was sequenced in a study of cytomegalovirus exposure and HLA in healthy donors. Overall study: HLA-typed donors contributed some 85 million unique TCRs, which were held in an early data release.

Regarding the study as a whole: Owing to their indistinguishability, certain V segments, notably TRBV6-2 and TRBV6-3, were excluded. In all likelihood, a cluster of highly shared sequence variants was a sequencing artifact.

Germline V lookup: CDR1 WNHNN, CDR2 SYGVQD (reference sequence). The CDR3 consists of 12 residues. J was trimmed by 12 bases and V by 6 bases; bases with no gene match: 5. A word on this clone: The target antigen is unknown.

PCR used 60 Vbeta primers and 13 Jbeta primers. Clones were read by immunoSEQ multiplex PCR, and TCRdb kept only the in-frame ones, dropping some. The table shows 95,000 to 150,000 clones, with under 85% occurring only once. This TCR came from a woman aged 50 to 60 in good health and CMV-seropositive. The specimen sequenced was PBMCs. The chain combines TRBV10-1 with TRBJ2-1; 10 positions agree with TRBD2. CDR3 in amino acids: CASSRTSGGQFF. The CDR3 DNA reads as TGCGCCAGCAGCCGGACTAGCGGTGGGCAGTTCTTC.